The sequence of this T cell receptor (beta chain) was determined in a study of blood T cell repertoires in COVID-19. Here immunoSEQ multiplex PCR was the method, and the copy in TCRdb shows in-frame clones only, minus some. The repertoire includes about 220,000 clones, around 89% of them detected once, and roughly 3% sits in the top ten. The CDR3 is made up of 14 amino acids. Deletions cut 2 bases from V and 6 bases from J, with 15 bases between. The germline V gene encodes CDR1 SQVTM and CDR2 ANQGSEA. The rearrangement links TRBV29-1 to TRBJ2-3; weak D call: TRBD2 (5 bases). This clonotype was obtained from a woman younger than 30 in a cohort exposed to, infected with or recovered from COVID-19 (not recorded which). Source material: PBMCs or T cells enriched from blood (not recorded which). The CDR3 reads CSVETPGLKDTQYF. The CDR3 DNA is TGCAGCGTTGAAACCCCCGGACTCAAGGATACGCAGTATTTT.